The next 15 T cell receptor beta chains were all read from a single sample in a study of blood T cell repertoires in COVID-19. Profiling relied on immunoSEQ multiplex PCR, and the TCRdb table lists in-frame clones only, not all of them. In the table there are about 190,000 clones, 80% to 85% of which are singletons. Input material: peripheral blood. The receptors were sampled from a human donor in a cohort sampled during active COVID-19.

V is TRBV5-1 and J is TRBJ2-1, with TRBD1 as a possible D gene (5 bases). The CDR3 length is 14 residues. The V end was cut by 6 bases, the J end by 2 bases, with 12 bases between. The V gene's germline CDR1 is SGHRS and CDR2 YFSETQ. CDR3 protein: CASNAGPPYNEQFF. Here the CDR3 DNA reads TGCGCCAGCAATGCAGGGCCCCCCTACAATGAGCAGTTCTTC.

This chain links TRBV28 with TRBJ1-2; 9 bases match TRBD1. This CDR3 contains 16 residues. From germline, CDR1 is MDHEN and CDR2 SYDVKM. V dropped 6 bases and J dropped 7; count of bases not matched to a gene: 15. CDR3 sequence: CASRPGTGLAVGGYTF. CDR3 nucleotides: TGTGCCAGCAGACCCGGGACAGGGCTGGCCGTGGGTGGCTACACCTTC.

J is TRBJ2-1 and V is TRBV9, with a possible D match to TRBD2 (6 bases). Trimming stripped 3 bases from V and 8 bases from J, with 12 bases between. This CDR3 contains 13 residues. From germline, CDR1 is SGDLS and CDR2 YYNGEE. CDR3: CASSARPGDEQFF. Here the CDR3 DNA reads TGTGCCAGCAGCGCCCGCCCGGGAGATGAGCAGTTCTTC.

The chain joins TRBV18 to TRBJ1-3, with D uncertain. Germline-derived CDR1 and CDR2 are KGHSH and LQKENI. The V gene lost 3 bases and the J gene lost 2 bases, with 14 bases spanning the gap. The CDR3 loop spans 16 amino acids. This CDR3 reads CASSPLQFNTGNTIYF. The CDR3, as DNA: TGTGCCAGCTCACCCCTACAGTTTAACACTGGAAACACCATATATTTT.

Only one count was recorded for this clone. V gene TRBV18 combines with J gene TRBJ1-4; D uncertain. The CDR3 contains 13 residues. The V end was cut by 0 bases, the J end by 6 bases, with 5 bases between. The germline V gene has CDR1 KGHSH and CDR2 LQKENI. The CDR3 region is CASSPPGDEKLFF. The CDR3 nucleotides read TGTGCCAGCTCACCACCCGGGGATGAAAAACTGTTTTTT.

The V and J genes are TRBV28 and TRBJ2-1; D call uncertain. Deletions cut 4 bases from V and 3 bases from J, with 10 bases between. CDR3 length: 14 residues. CDR1 and CDR2 (germline): MDHEN, SYDVKM. CDR3 DNA: TGTGCCAGCAGTTACCAGGCCGGCTACAATGAGCAGTTCTTC. Translating gives CASSYQAGYNEQFF. Variable domain in full (rest from reference TRBV28 and TRBJ2-1): DVKVTQSSRYLVKRTGEKVFLECVQDMDHENMFWYRQDPGLGLRLIYFSYDVKMKEKGDIPEGYSVSREKKERFSLILESASTNQTSMYLCASSYQAGYNEQFFGPGTRLTVL.

This sequence joins TRBV7-3 and TRBJ2-6; 7 positions match TRBD1. The CDR3 is 16 amino acids. Germline V gene data show CDR1 as SGHTA and CDR2 as FQGTGA. J lost 3 bases, V lost 5 bases, and 7 bases had no gene match. Here the CDR3 DNA reads TGTGCCAGCAGCCTACAGGGGTTTAATGGGGCCAACGTCCTGACTTTC. This encodes CASSLQGFNGANVLTF.

This clone was seen just once. The chain joins TRBV6-6 to TRBJ1-3; 9 bases fit TRBD1. Germline lookup yields CDR1 MNHNY and CDR2 SVGAGI (reference sequence). The ends lost 6 bases at V and 4 bases at J; junction bases unmatched: 10. This CDR3 region has 16 residues. The CDR3 DNA follows: TGTGCCAGCAGGCCAACTACAGGGGGCGCGGGAAACACCATATATTTT. Translating gives CASRPTTGGAGNTIYF.

The rearrangement joins TRBV7-9 to TRBJ2-5, with 10 bases that match TRBD2. The J segment lost 2 bases and the V segment lost 3 bases, leaving 3 bases of the junction unmatched. The germline gives CDR1 SEHNR, CDR2 FQNEAQ (reference sequence). The CDR3 is 15 residues long. This CDR3 reads CASSFETSGQETQYF. The CDR3 nucleotides are TGTGCCAGCAGCTTCGAGACTAGCGGGCAAGAGACCCAGTACTTC.

The V gene is TRBV13, the J gene TRBJ2-5; D remains ambiguous. The CDR3 is made up of 12 amino acids. Trimming took 3 bases from V and 3 from J, leaving 5 bases between them. The germline V gene encodes CDR1 PRHDT and CDR2 FYEKMQ (reference sequence). The CDR3 here is CASSFLEETQYF. For the CDR3, the DNA is TGTGCCAGCAGCTTCTTAGAAGAGACCCAGTACTTC. Using reference TRBV13 and TRBJ2-5 for the parts outside the CDR3, the full variable domain is AAGVIQSPRHLIKEKRETATLKCYPIPRHDTVYWYQQGPGQDPQFLISFYEKMQSDKGSIPDRFSAQQFSDYHSELNMSSLELGDSALYFCASSFLEETQYFGPGTRLLVL.

The chain joins TRBV10-3 to TRBJ2-3, with D perhaps matching TRBD2 (6 bases). The V end was cut by 11 bases, the J end by 3 bases, with 9 bases between. Germline values: CDR1 ENHRY, CDR2 SYGVKD. This CDR3 contains 11 residues. CDR3 nucleotides: TGTGCCTCGGGACTGACAGATACGCAGTATTTT. Its protein product is CASGLTDTQYF.

The V call is TRBV6-2 or TRBV6-3, the J call TRBJ2-7; 7 bases line up with TRBD2. The CDR3 is made up of 15 amino acids. Germline loops: CDR1 MNHEY, CDR2 SVGEGT. With V trimmed by 4 bases and J by 5 bases, 11 bases remained unmatched. Here the CDR3 reads CASSFPAGAPHEQYF. The CDR3 nucleotides read TGTGCCAGCAGTTTCCCCGCGGGAGCACCCCACGAGCAGTACTTC.

The rearrangement uses TRBV9 and TRBJ2-3, with 10 bases fitting TRBD2. Germline CDR1 reads SGDLS; CDR2 reads YYNGEE. The CDR3 has 15 amino acids. V gave up 4 bases and J gave up 2 bases; unmatched junction bases: 4. CDR3 in DNA: TGTGCCAGCAGCCCAGCGGGGGGGTACACAGATACGCAGTATTTT. This sequence encodes CASSPAGGYTDTQYF. Together with reference TRBV9 and TRBJ2-3, the CDR3 gives the full variable domain: DSGVTQTPKHLITATGQRVTLRCSPRSGDLSVYWYQQSLDQGLQFLIQYYNGEERAKGNILERFSAQQFPDLHSELNLSSLELGDSALYFCASSPAGGYTDTQYFGPGTRLTVL.

The chain joins TRBV2 to TRBJ2-2, with TRBD1 as a possible D gene (6 bases). With 3 bases removed from V and 4 bases from J, the gap between germline ends came to 12 bases. The CDR3 totals 15 residues. The V gene's germline CDR1 is SNHLY and CDR2 FYNNEI. The chain's CDR3 is CASSDVAGATGELFF. CDR3 in DNA: TGTGCCAGCAGTGATGTCGCAGGGGCCACCGGGGAGCTGTTTTTT.

The chain couples TRBV2 to TRBJ2-7, with 8 bases that match TRBD2. Germline V gene data show CDR1 as SNHLY and CDR2 as FYNNEI. V shed 5 bases and J 0 bases; nucleotides not matched to a gene: 9. The CDR3 spans 16 residues. Written as DNA, the CDR3 is TGTGCCAGCAGTAGCCCCGAGCGGGGGAGCTCCTACGAGCAGTACTTC. Translating gives CASSSPERGSSYEQYF.